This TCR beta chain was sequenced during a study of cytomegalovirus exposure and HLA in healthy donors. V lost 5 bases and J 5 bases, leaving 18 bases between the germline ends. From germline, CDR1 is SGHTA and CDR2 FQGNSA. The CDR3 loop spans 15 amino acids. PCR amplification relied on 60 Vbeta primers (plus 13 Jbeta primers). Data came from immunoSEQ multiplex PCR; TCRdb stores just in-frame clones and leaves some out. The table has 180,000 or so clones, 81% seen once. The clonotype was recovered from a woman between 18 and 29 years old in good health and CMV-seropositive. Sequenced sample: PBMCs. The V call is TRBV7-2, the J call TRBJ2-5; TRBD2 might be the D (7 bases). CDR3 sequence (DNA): TGTGCCAGCAGCCGCCCCGGGGGGCTGGAGGAGACCCAGTACTTC. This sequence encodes CASSRPGGLEETQYF.